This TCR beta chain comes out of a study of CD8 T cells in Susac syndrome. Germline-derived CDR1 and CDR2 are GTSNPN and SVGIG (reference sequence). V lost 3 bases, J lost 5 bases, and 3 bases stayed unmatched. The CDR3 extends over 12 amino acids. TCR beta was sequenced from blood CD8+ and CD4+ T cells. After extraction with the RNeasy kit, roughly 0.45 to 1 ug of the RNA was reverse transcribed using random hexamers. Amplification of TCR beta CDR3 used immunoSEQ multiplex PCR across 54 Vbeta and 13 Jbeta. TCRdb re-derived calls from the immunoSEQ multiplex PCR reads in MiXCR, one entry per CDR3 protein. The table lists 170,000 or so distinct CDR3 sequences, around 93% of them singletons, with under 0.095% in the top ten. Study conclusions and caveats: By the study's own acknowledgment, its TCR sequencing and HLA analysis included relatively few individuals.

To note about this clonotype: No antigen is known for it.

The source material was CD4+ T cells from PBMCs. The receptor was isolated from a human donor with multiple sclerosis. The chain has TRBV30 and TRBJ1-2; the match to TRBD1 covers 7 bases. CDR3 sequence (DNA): TGTGCCTGGAGGGGACAGACATATGGCTACACCTTC. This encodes CAWRGQTYGYTF.